These 12 T cell receptor beta chains were sequenced from one sample in a study of monozygotic twins with cystic fibrosis. The data were produced by immunoSEQ multiplex PCR, yet TCRdb's version contains in-frame clones alone and is incomplete. This sample yields tens of thousands of clones, of which approximately 90% are seen a single time; around 0.19% belongs to the top ten. The specimen was blood. These receptors were taken from a boy under 10 years old with cystic fibrosis.

This clone was picked up a small number of times. The V call is TRBV2, the J call TRBJ1-6; D gene unclear. V gave up 7 bases and J gave up 0 bases, with 10 bases separating them. The CDR3 sequence is 15 residues long. Germline V gene lookup returns CDR1 SNHLY and CDR2 FYNNEI. The CDR3 nucleotides read TGTGCCAGCAACTTACAGAGCTCCTATAATTCACCCCTCCACTTT. This translates into CASNLQSSYNSPLHF.

The V gene is TRBV5-4, the J gene TRBJ2-2; 10 bases line up with TRBD1. The CDR3 runs to 15 residues. Per the germline V gene, CDR1 is SGHNT and CDR2 is YYREEE (reference sequence). V dropped 0 bases and J dropped 4; count of bases not matched to a gene: 0. CDR3 region: CASSLGTGGTGELFF. The CDR3 DNA follows: TGTGCCAGCAGCTTGGGGACAGGGGGCACCGGGGAGCTGTTTTTT. Drawing the rest from reference TRBV5-4 and TRBJ2-2, the complete variable domain is ETGVTQSPTHLIKTRGQQVTLRCSSQSGHNTVSWYQQALGQGPQFIFQYYREEENGRGNFPPRFSGLQFPNYSSELNVNALELDDSALYLCASSLGTGGTGELFFGEGSRLTVL.

This clone came up a few times. J is TRBJ1-5 and V is TRBV7-2, with D unresolved. CDR3 length: 15 amino acids. In germline, CDR1 is SGHTA, CDR2 FQGNSA. V was trimmed by 5 bases and J by 0 bases, leaving 11 bases between them. CDR3 sequence (DNA): TGTGCCAGCAGCGACCGTGGGGTTAGCAATCAGCCCCAGCATTTT. This sequence encodes CASSDRGVSNQPQHF.

V and J are TRBV6-5 and TRBJ1-1, with unresolved D. The CDR3 loop spans 14 amino acids. V dropped 2 bases and J dropped 6 bases, with 13 bases sitting between them. Germline values: CDR1 MNHEY, CDR2 SVGAGI. CDR3 residues: CASSYADVGAEAFF. CDR3 DNA: TGTGCCAGCAGTTACGCGGACGTCGGGGCTGAAGCTTTCTTT.

V is TRBV7-2 and J is TRBJ2-1; D gene ambiguous. V was trimmed by 5 bases and J by 3 bases, leaving 11 bases between them. CDR1 is SGHTA and CDR2 is FQGNSA in the germline V gene. This CDR3 has 14 amino acids. For the CDR3, the DNA is TGTGCCAGCAGCCTTCCGCCTAGCTACAATGAGCAGTTCTTC. It codes for CASSLPPSYNEQFF.

The chain joins TRBV29-1 to TRBJ1-2, with D uncertain. The germline CDR1 and CDR2 sequences are SQVTM and ANQGSEA. V was trimmed by 4 bases and J by 6 bases, leaving 15 bases between them. This CDR3 is built from 13 residues. The CDR3 here is CSVVSQAGDGYTF. The CDR3 DNA follows: TGCAGCGTTGTTTCGCAAGCCGGGGATGGCTACACCTTC.

The CDR3 protein is CASSLGRDTGELFF. The CDR3 DNA reads TGTGCCAGCAGCTTAGGCAGGGACACCGGGGAGCTGTTTTTT. V usage is TRBV13 and J usage is TRBJ2-2, with TRBD1 as a possible D gene (5 bases). CDR1 is PRHDT and CDR2 is FYEKMQ in the germline V gene (reference sequence). Trimming took off 0 bases at V and 3 bases at J, with 5 bases between the two ends. The CDR3 extends over 14 amino acids. The full variable domain, its missing parts supplied by reference TRBV13 and TRBJ2-2, is AAGVIQSPRHLIKEKRETATLKCYPIPRHDTVYWYQQGPGQDPQFLISFYEKMQSDKGSIPDRFSAQQFSDYHSELNMSSLELGDSALYFCASSLGRDTGELFFGEGSRLTVL.

The chain couples TRBV19 to TRBJ1-2; D unresolved. The length of the CDR3 is 12 residues. The V and J ends lost 6 bases and 5 bases respectively, with 10 bases between them. Germline loops: CDR1 LNHDA, CDR2 SQIVND (reference sequence). The CDR3 protein is CASSPDGYGYTF. DNA for the CDR3: TGTGCCAGTAGCCCGGACGGGTATGGCTACACCTTC. Using reference TRBV19 and TRBJ1-2 for the parts outside the CDR3, the full variable domain is DGGITQSPKYLFRKEGQNVTLSCEQNLNHDAMYWYRQDPGQGLRLIYYSQIVNDFQKGDIAEGYSVSREKKESFPLTVTSAQKNPTAFYLCASSPDGYGYTFGSGTRLTVV.

The rearrangement links TRBV29-1 to TRBJ2-5, with 7 bases aligning to TRBD1. J gave up 3 bases and V 7 bases, and 8 bases lay outside the gene matches. Germline V gene sequence: CDR1 SQVTM, CDR2 ANQGSEA. The CDR3 contains 13 residues. CDR3 loop: CSATLGTEETQYF. The CDR3 bases are TGCAGCGCCACCCTCGGGACAGAAGAGACCCAGTACTTC.

The J gene is TRBJ1-2, the V gene TRBV6-6, with a tentative D call TRBD1 (5 bases). The CDR3 runs 12 residues. Looked up from germline, CDR1 is MNHNY and CDR2 is SVGAGI (reference sequence). Trimming took off 6 bases at V and 3 bases at J, with 8 bases between the two ends. CDR3 in amino acids: CASRGEDYGYTF. CDR3 coding DNA: TGTGCCAGCAGGGGGGAGGACTATGGCTACACCTTC.

The CDR3 DNA reads TGCGCCAGCAGTGCGGGACAAACCACAGATACGCAGTATTTT. Protein sequence: CASSAGQTTDTQYF. The chain recombines TRBV10-1 with TRBJ2-3; the D gene is possibly TRBD1 (6 bases). The germline V gene encodes CDR1 WNHNN and CDR2 SYGVQD (reference sequence). The germline V and J ends were trimmed by 4 bases and 2 bases, with 10 bases remaining between them. The CDR3 length is 14 residues.

This chain connects TRBV6-1 to TRBJ1-5; D unresolved. The CDR3 loop spans 17 amino acids. Per germline, CDR1 MNHNS and CDR2 SASEGT. V dropped 2 bases and J dropped 2 bases, with 16 bases sitting between them. CDR3: CASSERVRFRGNQPQHF. The CDR3 coding sequence is TGTGCCAGCAGTGAACGCGTCAGATTTAGGGGCAATCAGCCCCAGCATTTT.